A single sample is the source of the 20 T cell receptor beta chains below, sequenced in a study of cytomegalovirus exposure and HLA in healthy donors (dated by TCRdb to about 2017). The library was obtained by the immunoSEQ multiplex PCR assay. For the multiplex PCR, a mixture combining 60 forward primers for TCR Vbeta segments and 13 reverse primers for TCR Jbeta segments was used. The table was pulled from immuneACCESS by TCRdb, which kept in-frame rearrangements only. Such tables lose some clones; where checked, under half of the loss comes from unresolved V genes, and the rest has no known cause. The sample table contains some 40,000 clones; only one count was recorded for about two thirds of them. The ten largest make up around 12% of the sample. Sequenced material: PBMCs. These receptors originate from a man aged 55-75 years in good health and CMV-seropositive.

The chain combines TRBV5-4 with TRBJ1-1; perhaps TRBD1 as D (5 bases). From germline, CDR1 is SGHNT and CDR2 YYREEE (reference sequence). Trimming cost V 5 bases and J 1 base, with 15 bases left between them. The CDR3 has 15 amino acids. The CDR3 sequence is CASSAPGLRNTEAFF. The CDR3 DNA reads TGTGCCAGCAGTGCCCCGGGACTCAGGAACACTGAAGCTTTCTTT. Filled out from reference TRBV5-4 and TRBJ1-1, the complete variable domain reads ETGVTQSPTHLIKTRGQQVTLRCSSQSGHNTVSWYQQALGQGPQFIFQYYREEENGRGNFPPRFSGLQFPNYSSELNVNALELDDSALYLCASSAPGLRNTEAFFGQGTRLTVV.

The rearrangement uses TRBV6-1 and TRBJ2-7; 7 bases match TRBD1. The length of the CDR3 is 13 residues. V lost 3 bases, J lost 1 base, and 0 bases stayed unmatched. Germline V gene data show CDR1 as MNHNS and CDR2 as SASEGT. CDR3 residues: CASSDRGSYEQYF. CDR3 sequence (DNA): TGTGCCAGCAGTGACAGGGGGTCCTACGAGCAGTACTTC.

V is TRBV27 and J is TRBJ2-5; 9 nucleotides align to TRBD1. The J segment lost 5 bases and the V segment lost 5 bases, leaving 12 bases of the junction unmatched. Germline values: CDR1 MNHEY, CDR2 SMNVEV (reference sequence). This CDR3 contains 16 residues. The CDR3 nucleotides read TGTGCCAGCAGTCTCTCAACCGGGACAGGGCTGGAGACCCAGTACTTC. Its protein product is CASSLSTGTGLETQYF.

A single count supports this clone. The V and J genes are TRBV6-5 and TRBJ1-5; D unresolved. CDR3 length: 13 amino acids. CDR1 is MNHEY, CDR2 SVGAGI, per germline. Trimming cost V 8 bases and J 4 bases, with 12 bases left between them. Here the CDR3 reads CASRYSLNQPQHF. As DNA, the CDR3 is TGTGCCAGCCGCTACAGTCTTAATCAGCCCCAGCATTTT.

This sequence joins TRBV6-1 and TRBJ2-3, with D unclear. The ends were cut back, 2 bases at V and 2 bases at J, with 11 bases in the middle. The CDR3 runs to 15 residues. Germline assignment: CDR1 MNHNS and CDR2 SASEGT. The CDR3, as DNA: TGTGCCAGCAGTGAATCCGTCTGGGCCACAGATACGCAGTATTTT. This sequence encodes CASSESVWATDTQYF.

The V gene is TRBV6-1, the J gene TRBJ1-1; 12 nucleotides align to TRBD1. Germline V gene data show CDR1 as MNHNS and CDR2 as SASEGT. The ends lost 3 bases at V and 6 bases at J; junction bases unmatched: 5. The CDR3 covers 15 residues. The CDR3 sequence is CASSEVGQGASEAFF. CDR3 coding DNA: TGTGCCAGCAGTGAGGTGGGACAGGGGGCCTCTGAAGCTTTCTTT.

V is TRBV7-2 and J is TRBJ2-5, with 8 bases that match TRBD2. The DNA end is a closer match to TRBJ2-7, so the J assignment may be wrong. The CDR3 contains 15 residues. From germline, CDR1 is SGHTA and CDR2 FQGNSA. CDR3 sequence reads: CASSLGLANIYEQYF. The CDR3 region has the DNA TGTGCCAGCAGCTTAGGACTAGCGAATATTTACGAGCAGTACTTC.

This chain links TRBV10-3 with TRBJ2-3; TRBD2 matches 14 bases. Germline values: CDR1 ENHRY, CDR2 SYGVKD. With V trimmed by 5 bases and J by 5 bases, 6 bases remained unmatched. The CDR3 covers 16 residues. This CDR3 is CAISLRLAGGLDTQYF. In DNA form, the CDR3 reads TGTGCCATCAGTCTACGACTAGCGGGAGGGTTAGATACGCAGTATTTT.

This CDR3 is CASSLGLAEDTQYF. The CDR3, as DNA: TGCGCCAGCAGCTTGGGGTTAGCAGAAGATACGCAGTATTTT. The chain couples TRBV5-1 to TRBJ2-3; no clear D gene. The V and J ends lost 0 bases and 5 bases respectively, with 10 bases between them. Germline loops: CDR1 SGHRS, CDR2 YFSETQ. This CDR3 has 14 amino acids.

The chain uses TRBV5-4 and TRBJ2-3; weak D call: TRBD1 (6 bases). Germline-derived CDR1 and CDR2 are SGHNT and YYREEE (reference sequence). Trimming stripped 1 base from V and 6 bases from J, with 12 bases between. The CDR3 loop spans 14 amino acids. The DNA for the CDR3 is TGTGCCAGCAGCTTGCAGGGGCTTGGGGATACGCAGTATTTT. Amino acid sequence: CASSLQGLGDTQYF.

The J gene is TRBJ2-2, the V gene TRBV5-1, with D unresolved. There are 17 residues in the CDR3. Germline CDR1 is SGHRS and CDR2 is YFSETQ. Trimming cost V 4 bases and J 3 bases, with 19 bases left between them. This chain's CDR3 is CASSRDSQTSYTGELFF. Here the CDR3 DNA reads TGCGCCAGCAGCCGAGACTCACAAACGTCTTACACCGGGGAGCTGTTTTTT.

This rearrangement joins TRBV27 to TRBJ1-2; the match to TRBD1 covers 11 bases. CDR3 length: 17 residues. J was trimmed by 7 bases and V by 3 bases; bases with no gene match: 13. CDR1 is MNHEY and CDR2 is SMNVEV in the germline V gene (reference sequence). CDR3 coding DNA: TGTGCCAGCAGTTTTACCCCTCTCCGGACAGGGGGCAGTGGCTACACCTTC. Translating gives CASSFTPLRTGGSGYTF.

This chain uses TRBV6-5 with TRBJ2-7; TRBD2 agrees at 8 bases. This CDR3 comprises 14 residues. Losses at the gene ends were 5 bases for V and 7 bases for J; bases not matched to a gene: 10. Per the germline V gene, CDR1 is MNHEY and CDR2 is SVGAGI. Here the CDR3 DNA reads TGTGCCAGCAGTGACCGGGACACGGGGGGGGAGCAGTACTTC. Translation gives CASSDRDTGGEQYF.

The chain recombines TRBV30 with TRBJ2-3; 10 bases are a match to TRBD2. With V trimmed by 4 bases and J by 0 bases, 7 bases remained unmatched. The CDR3 is made up of 16 amino acids. Per the germline V gene, CDR1 is GTSNPN and CDR2 is SVGIG (reference sequence). CDR3: CAWTTGTSASTDTQYF. CDR3 coding DNA: TGTGCCTGGACAACCGGGACTAGCGCGAGCACAGATACGCAGTATTTT.

This clone was counted a few times. The chain joins TRBV5-1 to TRBJ1-1, with D possibly being TRBD1 (6 bases). Germline V gives CDR1 SGHRS, CDR2 YFSETQ. This CDR3 has 15 residues. Trimming took off 0 bases at V and 1 base at J, with 10 bases between the two ends. The CDR3, as DNA: TGCGCCAGCAGCTTGGGTGGGGGCCGGAACACTGAAGCTTTCTTT. Its translation is CASSLGGGRNTEAFF.

On this clone itself: At one end the junction does not follow the germline gene, possibly because of a read error. The chain joins TRBV7-9 to TRBJ1-1; 7 bases line up with TRBD1. The CDR3 loop spans 12 amino acids. Per germline, CDR1 SEHNR and CDR2 FQNEAQ (reference sequence). In nucleotides, the CDR3 is TGTTCCAGCAGTCCAACAGGGGTCGAAGCTTTCTTT. Translation gives CSSSPTGVEAFF.

The chain joins TRBV7-2 to TRBJ2-2; tentatively, D is TRBD2 (5 bases). The CDR3 totals 15 residues. V lost 2 bases and J 1 base, leaving 8 bases between the germline ends. In germline, CDR1 is SGHTA, CDR2 FQGNSA. The CDR3 bases are TGTGCCAGCAGCTTACTAGCTCTGAACACCGGGGAGCTGTTTTTT. It specifies CASSLLALNTGELFF.

The genes are TRBV29-1 and TRBJ2-5; perhaps TRBD1 as D (6 bases). Trimming cost V 8 bases and J 1 base, with 11 bases left between them. Germline-derived CDR1 and CDR2 are SQVTM and ANQGSEA. The CDR3 runs 12 residues. The CDR3 here is CSFRQAQETQYF. The CDR3 DNA reads TGCAGCTTTAGACAGGCCCAAGAGACCCAGTACTTC.

This sequence joins TRBV5-4 and TRBJ2-3, with TRBD2 matching over 14 bases. This CDR3 contains 15 residues. V was clipped by 4 bases and J by 9 bases; unmatched bases: 7. Germline assignment: CDR1 SGHNT and CDR2 YYREEE (reference sequence). Written as DNA, the CDR3 is TGTGCCAGCAGCCAACGGACTAGCGGGAGGTTGACGCAGTATTTT. Residues: CASSQRTSGRLTQYF. Based on the CDR3 plus reference TRBV5-4 and TRBJ2-3, the full variable domain is ETGVTQSPTHLIKTRGQQVTLRCSSQSGHNTVSWYQQALGQGPQFIFQYYREEENGRGNFPPRFSGLQFPNYSSELNVNALELDDSALYLCASSQRTSGRLTQYFGPGTRLTVL.

The chain joins TRBV5-6 to TRBJ1-5; TRBD1 matches 11 bases. Germline V lookup: CDR1 SGHDT, CDR2 YYEEEE. J gave up 0 bases and V 0 bases, and 8 bases lay outside the gene matches. CDR3 size: 19 residues. This CDR3 reads CASSLARDRGGLSNQPQHF. The CDR3 region has the DNA TGTGCCAGCAGCTTGGCAAGGGACAGGGGGGGGCTTAGCAATCAGCCCCAGCATTTT.